The 8 T cell receptor beta chains presented below share a single source sample, sequenced in a study of preoperative IRX-2 immunotherapy in early breast cancer. Sequencing was performed with immunoSEQ multiplex PCR; in TCRdb, only in-frame clones are kept and a portion is missing. The sample has about 2,500 clones; around 74% are singletons. The sample's treatment: preoperative locoregional IRX-2 cytokine immunotherapy. The material sequenced was tumor tissue, taken before IRX-2 immunotherapy. These receptors originate from a human donor with breast cancer.

Notes on this clone: At one boundary the junction diverges from the germline segment, which might be a read error. This rearrangement joins TRBV6-8 to TRBJ2-3, with no clear D. Germline lookup yields CDR1 MNHGY and CDR2 SAAAGT. The CDR3 is 13 amino acids. This CDR3 is CASTARGTNTQYF. The CDR3 bases are TGTGCCAGCACGGCGCGAGGCACAAATACGCAGTATTTT.

The rearrangement links TRBV5-1 to TRBJ1-4, with a possible D match to TRBD1 (6 bases). V lost 4 bases, J lost 3 bases, and 13 bases lay in between. CDR3 length: 15 amino acids. Germline V gene sequence: CDR1 SGHRS, CDR2 YFSETQ. CDR3 nucleotide sequence: TGCGCCAGCAGCCGAGGAACAGGGCCTAATGAAAAACTGTTTTTT. Translated: CASSRGTGPNEKLFF.

This clone has more than one count but fewer than ten. The chain joins TRBV7-7 to TRBJ2-4; the D gene is possibly TRBD1 (7 bases). Germline V gene lookup returns CDR1 SSHAT and CDR2 FNYEAQ (reference sequence). The ends were cut back, 5 bases at V and 2 bases at J, with 19 bases in the middle. This CDR3 is 17 amino acids long. Written as DNA, the CDR3 is TGTGCCAGCAGCGGGGAACAGGGGACTGGGTCCAAAAACATTCAGTACTTC. Translating gives CASSGEQGTGSKNIQYF. Using reference TRBV7-7 and TRBJ2-4 for the parts outside the CDR3, the full variable domain is GAGVSQSPRYKVTKRGQDVTLRCDPISSHATLYWYQQALGQGPEFLTYFNYEAQPDKSGLPSDRFSAERPEGSISTLTIQRTEQRDSAMYRCASSGEQGTGSKNIQYFGAGTRLSVL.

This clone has only a few counts. This chain links TRBV11-3 with TRBJ2-5; D may be TRBD1 (5 bases). The CDR3 extends over 15 amino acids. V was pared by 5 bases and J by 5 bases, with 18 bases between. Germline-derived CDR1 and CDR2 are SGHNT and YENEEA. This chain's CDR3 is CASSPSTDLGETQYF. CDR3 in DNA: TGTGCCAGCAGCCCCTCGACAGACCTCGGGGAGACCCAGTACTTC. The whole variable domain, filled in from reference TRBV11-3 and TRBJ2-5, reads EAGVVQSPRYKIIEKKQPVAFWCNPISGHNTLYWYLQNLGQGPELLIRYENEEAVDDSQLPKDRFSAERLKGVDSTLKIQPAELGDSAVYLCASSPSTDLGETQYFGPGTRLLVL.

The chain carries TRBV23-1 and TRBJ2-3; a weak D match, TRBD2 (5 bases). TRBV23-1 qualifies as an ORF whose function is uncertain. The CDR3 totals 13 residues. The V and J ends lost 7 bases and 3 bases respectively, with 11 bases between them. The CDR3 DNA reads TGCGCCAGCACCCCCCCGGGGACAGATACGCAGTATTTT. Translation gives CASTPPGTDTQYF.

This CDR3 reads CSVVGGQDYEQYF. As DNA, the CDR3 is TGCAGCGTTGTGGGTGGCCAGGACTACGAGCAGTACTTC. This chain joins TRBV29-1 and TRBJ2-7; D gene unclear. The CDR3 extends over 13 amino acids. Germline V CDR1 and CDR2: SQVTM, ANQGSEA. The V end was cut by 4 bases, the J end by 3 bases, with 13 bases between.

The chain is built from TRBV29-1 and TRBJ2-7, with D possibly TRBD1 on 5 matching bases. Trimming removed 6 bases at V and 2 bases at J, with 14 bases between. CDR1 and CDR2 (germline): SQVTM, ANQGSEA. CDR3 length equals 13 residues. CDR3 region: CSVQGNLTYEQYF. The CDR3 nucleotides are TGCAGCGTCCAGGGTAATTTGACCTACGAGCAGTACTTC.

The chain carries TRBV28 and TRBJ1-2; 7 bases are a match to TRBD1. CDR1 is MDHEN, CDR2 SYDVKM, per germline. The trim removed 7 bases at V and 8 bases at J, leaving 13 bases unmatched. The CDR3 consists of 14 residues. As DNA, the CDR3 is TGTGCCAGCAAGGGGGCAGGGCAGGCTGGCGGCTACACCTTC. As protein: CASKGAGQAGGYTF.